A selection of T cell receptor beta chains follows, all from one sample in a study of blood T cells in healthy people across ages. TCRdb used MiXCR to reprocess the 5' RACE reads, holding one entry per CDR3 protein. The data show about 970,000 distinct CDR3 sequences, with around 54% seen just once and over 20% held by the top ten. Material: blood. The receptors originated from a woman in her sixties or seventies in good health. The CDR3 runs from the conserved cysteine through the conserved F or W. D genes are given only for firm matches. Expanded clones get a size class; other rows say once, few or many, or leave the size out.

v_call	clone_size	j_call	d_call	cdr3_aa	cdr3_nt
TRBV7-2	-	TRBJ2-1	TRBD2	CASSPLAGDHNEQFF	TGTGCCAGCAGCCCGCTAGCGGGAGACCACAATGAGCAGTTCTTC
TRBV4-1	-	TRBJ2-7	TRBD2	CASSLYGGGPKYEQYF	TGCGCCAGCAGCCTGTACGGGGGAGGGCCTAAGTACGAGCAGTACTTC
TRBV27	-	TRBJ1-4	-	CASRLGPATNEKLFF	TGTGCCAGCAGGTTGGGGCCCGCAACTAATGAAAAACTGTTTTTT
TRBV27	-	TRBJ2-7	-	CASSPNRYYEQYF	TGTGCCAGCAGCCCAAACAGGTACTACGAGCAGTACTTC
TRBV12-3/TRBV12-4	few	TRBJ2-5	-	CAIRFGGKQETQYF	TGTGCTATCCGGTTTGGCGGGAAACAAGAGACCCAGTACTTC
TRBV29-1	few	TRBJ2-7	TRBD2	CSVEGAGGLGYEQYF	TGCAGCGTTGAAGGAGCGGGAGGTTTGGGGTACGAGCAGTACTTC
TRBV27	-	TRBJ1-1	-	CASRTPQGGYTEAFF	TGTGCCAGCAGAACCCCGCAGGGCGGGTACACTGAAGCTTTCTTT
TRBV18	-	TRBJ1-2	-	CASSPAIQDRPNYGYTF	TGTGCCAGCTCACCAGCAATTCAGGACCGACCTAACTATGGCTACACCTTC
TRBV6-2/TRBV6-3	-	TRBJ2-1	TRBD1	CASSYTTGGSYEQFF	TGTGCCAGCAGTTACACTACAGGGGGCTCGTACGAGCAGTTCTTC
TRBV7-9	-	TRBJ2-1	TRBD2	CASSSTTSGSINEQIF	TGTGCCAGCAGCTCCACCACTAGCGGGAGTATCAATGAGCAGATCTTC
TRBV6-6	-	TRBJ1-5	-	CASSYRSAYSNQPQHF	TGTGCCAGCAGCTACCGGTCAGCGTATAGCAATCAGCCCCAGCATTTT
TRBV6-2/TRBV6-3	few	TRBJ2-7	-	CASSYRAGSYEQYF	TGTGCCAGCAGTTATAGGGCGGGATCCTACGAGCAGTACTTC
TRBV28	-	TRBJ2-5	-	CASSPRTSKEETQYF	TGTGCCAGCAGTCCCCGGACAAGTAAGGAGGAGACCCAGTACTTC
TRBV12-3/TRBV12-4	few	TRBJ2-1	TRBD1	CASSRPWDRDNNEQFF	TGTGCCAGCAGCCGCCCATGGGACAGGGATAATAATGAGCAGTTCTTC
TRBV28	-	TRBJ1-2	-	CASSWGALSYGYTF	TGTGCCAGCAGTTGGGGGGCGCTTTCCTATGGCTACACCTTC
TRBV3-1	many	TRBJ2-7	TRBD2	CASSQSPGGTEQYF	TGTGCCAGCAGCCAGTCCCCGGGGGGGACCGAGCAGTACTTC
TRBV28	few	TRBJ2-1	-	CASTPGERISYNEQFF	TGTGCCAGCACACCGGGAGAAAGGATCTCCTACAATGAGCAGTTCTTC
TRBV28	-	TRBJ2-3	TRBD2	CASSFLAGGRDTQYF	TGTGCCAGCAGTTTCCTAGCGGGAGGAAGGGATACGCAGTATTTT
TRBV28	-	TRBJ1-2	TRBD1	CASSEQGILNYGYTF	TGTGCCAGCAGCGAACAGGGGATCCTCAACTATGGCTACACCTTC
TRBV30	once	TRBJ2-1	TRBD2	CAWSIPRSGRMNEQFF	TGTGCCTGGAGCATCCCCAGGAGCGGGAGGATGAATGAGCAGTTCTTC
TRBV12-3/TRBV12-4	-	TRBJ2-1	TRBD2	CASSPTSGRSYNEQFF	TGTGCCAGCAGCCCTACTAGCGGGAGGTCCTACAATGAGCAGTTCTTC
TRBV7-9	-	TRBJ2-2	-	CASRDHKRDTGELFF	TGTGCCAGCCGGGACCATAAAAGGGACACCGGGGAGCTGTTTTTT
TRBV12-3/TRBV12-4	-	TRBJ2-7	TRBD2	CASSLVAGKTYEQYF	TGTGCCAGCAGTTTAGTAGCGGGAAAGACCTACGAGCAGTACTTC
TRBV4-1	few	TRBJ2-7	TRBD1	CASRPVGTGVFEQYF	TGCGCCAGCAGACCAGTCGGGACAGGGGTCTTCGAGCAGTACTTC
TRBV20-1	-	TRBJ2-7	TRBD1	CSARDLAGQGSAEQYF	TGCAGTGCTAGAGATCTTGCCGGACAGGGTAGCGCCGAGCAGTACTTC
TRBV4-3	-	TRBJ2-3	TRBD1	CAGSQAPGQGPDTQYF	TGCGCCGGCAGCCAAGCGCCGGGACAGGGCCCAGATACGCAGTATTTT
TRBV3-1	-	TRBJ2-1	-	CASRFLASDEQFF	TGTGCCAGCAGGTTCCTAGCAAGCGATGAGCAGTTCTTC
TRBV20-1	-	TRBJ2-7	TRBD2	CSARAPSGAAHEQYF	TGCAGTGCTAGAGCCCCTAGCGGAGCCGCGCACGAGCAGTACTTC
TRBV21-1	-	TRBJ2-3	-	CASRRYGADTQYF	TGTGCCAGCCGTCGATACGGGGCAGATACGCAGTATTTT
TRBV7-3	-	TRBJ2-1	-	CASSLDSTGVFDEQFF	TGTGCCAGCAGCCTCGACTCAACGGGAGTTTTCGATGAGCAGTTCTTC
TRBV4-3	-	TRBJ2-1	-	CASSQAPQGRAINEQFF	TGCGCCAGCAGCCAAGCTCCGCAGGGTCGTGCGATCAATGAGCAGTTCTTC
TRBV18	-	TRBJ2-5	-	CASSPLPDRPETQYF	TGTGCCAGCTCACCCTTACCCGACAGGCCGGAGACCCAGTACTTC
TRBV7-2	-	TRBJ1-1	-	CASSFGSQGNTEAFF	TGTGCCAGCAGCTTTGGTAGTCAAGGGAACACTGAAGCTTTCTTT
TRBV20-1	-	TRBJ2-1	TRBD2	CSPTSSGSDYNEQFF	TGCAGTCCTACGAGCAGCGGGAGCGACTACAATGAGCAGTTCTTC
TRBV6-5	few	TRBJ1-2	TRBD1	CASSYSGQGALDGYTF	TGTGCCAGCAGTTACTCGGGACAGGGGGCGTTGGATGGCTACACCTTC
TRBV2	-	TRBJ2-1	-	CASIWGPEGYNEQFF	TGTGCCAGCATTTGGGGCCCGGAGGGTTACAATGAGCAGTTCTTC
TRBV20-1	-	TRBJ2-1	TRBD2	CSARVTAGADEQFF	TGCAGTGCTAGAGTAACGGCGGGAGCAGATGAGCAGTTCTTC
TRBV7-9	once	TRBJ2-1	-	CASSRMLGGGSYNEQFF	TGTGCCAGCAGCCGTATGTTGGGGGGCGGCTCCTACAATGAGCAGTTCTTC
TRBV20-1	-	TRBJ2-1	TRBD1	CSATDRGLNEQFF	TGCAGTGCGACGGACAGGGGGCTCAATGAGCAGTTCTTC
TRBV29-1	-	TRBJ2-1	TRBD1	CSAWTGGYNEQFF	TGCAGCGCCTGGACAGGGGGTTACAATGAGCAGTTCTTC
TRBV10-3	-	TRBJ1-1	-	CATRELFNTEAFF	TGTGCCACCCGAGAATTGTTCAACACTGAAGCTTTCTTT
TRBV7-2	few	TRBJ2-7	-	CAIRSRGGEQYF	TGTGCCATACGATCCAGGGGAGGCGAGCAGTACTTC
TRBV25-1	-	TRBJ2-6	-	CASSAAALNVLTF	TGTGCCAGCAGTGCCGCAGCCCTGAACGTCCTGACTTTC
TRBV21-1	-	TRBJ2-3	-	CAGSKCGGITDTQYF	TGTGCCGGCAGCAAATGCGGAGGGATAACAGATACGCAGTATTTT
TRBV5-1	-	TRBJ2-3	-	CASSLDRPIVDTQYF	TGCGCCAGCAGCTTGGACAGGCCTATTGTAGATACGCAGTATTTT
TRBV13	-	TRBJ2-7	-	CASSLSIGARLNEQYF	TGTGCCAGCAGCTTATCGATTGGGGCGCGGTTGAACGAGCAGTACTTC
TRBV28	few	TRBJ2-3	-	CASRPTASDTQYF	TGTGCCAGTAGGCCCACAGCATCCGATACGCAGTATTTT
TRBV27	-	TRBJ1-1	-	CASSLRWSGTTEAFF	TGTGCCAGCAGTTTACGATGGTCGGGGACCACTGAAGCTTTCTTT
TRBV6-1	-	TRBJ1-2	-	CASSEHRGPGYTF	TGTGCCAGCAGTGAACACCGGGGCCCTGGCTACACCTTC
TRBV7-9	-	TRBJ2-7	TRBD1	CASGSILQGYQSEQYF	TGTGCCAGCGGCTCGATCTTACAGGGGTACCAATCGGAGCAGTACTTC